This entry lists 23 T cell receptor beta chains sequenced from one sample in a study of regulatory T cells in long-lasting Graves disease. Construction of the TCR beta libraries employed iRepertoire HTBI primers in conjunction with Arm-PCR of CDR3 regions. MiXCR, run by TCRdb on the multiplex PCR reads, gives a single entry per CDR3 protein. The sample has around 400,000 distinct CDR3 sequences, about 15% seen once. Time point defined: newly diagnosed GD, antithyroid drugs for less than 3 months. PBMCs provided the RNA from which the TCR library was made. This sample also appeared in a second study, on T cells in Graves' hyperthyroidism and ophthalmopathy.

The source material was peripheral blood mononuclear cells (PBMCs), sampled at new diagnosis, from a patient treated with antithyroid drugs. The receptors were sampled from a woman in her forties with Graves disease.

The chain links TRBV11-3 to TRBJ2-1; 10 bases are shared with TRBD2. Trimming at V came to 3 bases and at J to 5 bases, leaving 10 bases not matched to a gene. Germline V gene data show CDR1 as SGHNT and CDR2 as YENEEA. This CDR3 region has 17 residues. CDR3 amino acids: CASSLLGASGSNNEQFF. The CDR3 DNA is TGTGCCAGCAGCTTGCTAGGGGCTAGCGGGAGTAACAATGAGCAGTTCTTC.

This clonotype was recorded many times. The V gene is TRBV27, the J gene TRBJ2-3, with 7 bases that match TRBD1. Germline CDR1 MNHEY, CDR2 SMNVEV (reference sequence). V lost 0 bases to trimming and J lost 6 bases; unmatched junction nucleotides: 0. CDR3 length: 13 residues. The DNA for the CDR3 is TGTGCCAGCAGTTTATCGACAGGGGATACGCAGTATTTT. Encoded protein: CASSLSTGDTQYF.

In its sample, this clonotype was seen many times. This chain links TRBV30 with TRBJ1-2; the match to TRBD1 covers 7 bases. This CDR3 is 13 amino acids long. V trimming: 1 base; J trimming: 7 bases; junction bases outside the gene matches: 6. The V gene's germline CDR1 is GTSNPN and CDR2 SVGIG (reference sequence). DNA of the CDR3: TGTGCCTGGAGTGCCCAGGGGGACGGTGGCTACACCTTC. Residues: CAWSAQGDGGYTF.

Concerning this clonotype: It may be a read error: a sequence one base away is much more abundant. The V gene is TRBV9, the J gene TRBJ2-7; TRBD1 agrees at 9 bases. The CDR3 is made up of 14 amino acids. Germline V lookup: CDR1 SGDLS, CDR2 YYNGEE. CDR3 in DNA: TGTGCCAGCAGCGTAGCCGGGACAGGGTACGAGCAGCACTTC. Its protein is CASSVAGTGYEQHF.

The table lists this clonotype with a few counts. The chain is built from TRBV4-1 and TRBJ2-2; weak D call: TRBD2 (5 bases). V was clipped by 0 bases and J by 2 bases, with 13 bases between them. Germline loops: CDR1 MGHRA, CDR2 YSYEKL. This CDR3 spans 17 amino acids. CDR3 DNA: TGCGCCAGCAGCCAAGAGGGGTTAGCGCCTAACACCGGGGAGCTGTTTTTT. It translates to CASSQEGLAPNTGELFF.

This clonotype has more than one count but fewer than ten. The rearrangement uses TRBV20-1 and TRBJ1-5, with a tentative D call TRBD1 (6 bases). Germline assignment: CDR1 DFQATT and CDR2 SNEGSKA (reference sequence). The CDR3 sequence is 14 residues long. Deletions cut 5 bases from V and 2 bases from J, with 13 bases between. CDR3 protein: CSAAQGTGNQPQHF. The DNA for the CDR3 is TGCAGTGCTGCTCAGGGGACCGGCAATCAGCCCCAGCATTTT.

This clonotype was seen ten or more times. The chain is built from TRBV28 and TRBJ2-7, with D possibly being TRBD1 (5 bases). V gave up 4 bases and J gave up 2 bases, with 12 bases separating them. This CDR3 is built from 14 residues. Germline V gives CDR1 MDHEN, CDR2 SYDVKM. As DNA, the CDR3 is TGTGCCAGCAGTTCGTCGGACATCGCCTACGAGCAGTACTTC. It is translated as CASSSSDIAYEQYF.

In its sample, this clonotype was seen once. The rearrangement joins TRBV29-1 to TRBJ2-1, with TRBD1 matching 7 bases. J lost 5 bases, V lost 3 bases, and 13 bases had no gene match. The CDR3 contains 16 residues. Germline CDR1 SQVTM, CDR2 ANQGSEA. The CDR3 nucleotides read TGCAGCGTTGATAACAGGGGATATGGTTTACACAATGAGCAGTTCTTC. Encoded protein: CSVDNRGYGLHNEQFF.

V is TRBV19 and J is TRBJ2-4; 9 bases are shared with TRBD1. V gave up 11 bases and J gave up 5 bases; unmatched junction bases: 7. Germline CDR1 reads LNHDA; CDR2 reads SQIVND (reference sequence). The CDR3 consists of 13 residues. The CDR3 is CASGTGSENIQYF. The CDR3 region has the DNA TGTGCCTCCGGGACAGGGAGCGAAAACATTCAGTACTTC.

This clonotype was counted between two and nine times. This chain connects TRBV28 to TRBJ2-7, with D perhaps TRBD1 (6 bases). This CDR3 contains 13 residues. Germline V gene data show CDR1 as MDHEN and CDR2 as SYDVKM. Trimming shortened V by 2 bases and J by 6 bases, and 11 bases separated the two germline ends. CDR3 DNA: TGTGCCAGCAGTTTACTTCAGGGGCTCGAGCAGTACTTC. Residues: CASSLLQGLEQYF.

This clonotype occurred many times. Mismatch with germline at one junction end may stem from a read error. This chain uses TRBV30 with TRBJ1-2; D is uncertain. This CDR3 contains 12 residues. CDR1 is GTSNPN and CDR2 is SVGIG in the germline V gene (reference sequence). The CDR3 is CAWTPSGPPLSF. The CDR3 DNA sequence: TGTGCCTGGACTCCCTCCGGGCCACCATTATCCTTC.

In its sample, this clonotype was seen many times. V and J are TRBV25-1 and TRBJ2-7, with 8 bases matching TRBD1. CDR3 size: 17 residues. V lost 0 bases to trimming and J lost 2 bases; unmatched junction nucleotides: 9. Germline loops: CDR1 MGHDK, CDR2 SYGVNS. Here the CDR3 reads CASSEYFGTGGTYEQYF. CDR3 DNA sequence: TGTGCCAGCAGTGAATATTTCGGGACAGGAGGGACCTACGAGCAGTACTTC.

The chain couples TRBV27 to TRBJ2-1; 9 positions match TRBD1. Trimming at V came to 4 bases and at J to 0 bases, leaving 16 bases not matched to a gene. CDR3 length: 20 amino acids. Germline V gene data show CDR1 as MNHEY and CDR2 as SMNVEV (reference sequence). The CDR3 nucleotides are TGTGCCAGCAGTTCCCCCCCGGGACAGGGCCCCCGAAGCTCCTACAATGAGCAGTTCTTC. This encodes CASSSPPGQGPRSSYNEQFF.

This clonotype appeared a few times. The chain is built from TRBV9 and TRBJ2-1, with 12 bases fitting TRBD2. The ends lost 3 bases at V and 5 bases at J; junction bases unmatched: 12. CDR1 and CDR2 (germline): SGDLS, YYNGEE. The CDR3 is 18 amino acids. This chain's CDR3 is CASSADTRLAGVNNEQFF. CDR3 DNA: TGTGCCAGCAGCGCAGACACCAGACTAGCGGGAGTCAACAATGAGCAGTTCTTC.

The chain links TRBV6-1 to TRBJ1-5; no firm D call. This CDR3 contains 14 residues. Deletions cut 6 bases from V and 7 bases from J, with 16 bases between. The germline V gene has CDR1 MNHNS and CDR2 SASEGT. CDR3 nucleotide sequence: TGTGCCAGCAGCCTAGGGTTAGCGGGGCAGCCCCAGCATTTT. The encoded protein is CASSLGLAGQPQHF.

This clonotype was recorded at least ten times. This chain uses TRBV2 with TRBJ2-6, with D perhaps TRBD2 (6 bases). Per the germline V gene, CDR1 is SNHLY and CDR2 is FYNNEI. V dropped 5 bases and J dropped 2 bases, with 13 bases sitting between them. This CDR3 spans 16 amino acids. The CDR3 DNA reads as TGTGCCAGCAGTTTACTAGCTTCTCCTGGGGCCAACGTCCTGACTTTC. Protein: CASSLLASPGANVLTF. The complete variable domain, with remaining parts taken from reference TRBV2 and TRBJ2-6, reads EPEVTQTPSHQVTQMGQEVILRCVPISNHLYFYWYRQILGQKVEFLVSFYNNEISEKSEIFDDQFSVERPDGSNFTLKIRSTKLEDSAMYFCASSLLASPGANVLTFGAGSRLTVL.

V is TRBV12-3 or TRBV12-4 and J is TRBJ1-6; unclear D gene. The CDR3 extends over 14 amino acids. Trimming pared 5 bases from V and 13 bases from J, leaving 18 bases between. The CDR3 protein is CASSQLPSLAPLHF. DNA for the CDR3: TGTGCCAGCAGTCAGTTGCCGTCGTTGGCGCCCCTCCACTTT.

This clonotype was detected many times. The chain is built from TRBV28 and TRBJ2-3; 9 bases line up with TRBD2. Germline trimming cut 2 bases from V and 7 bases from J; bases unmatched to any gene: 19. Germline V CDR1 and CDR2: MDHEN, SYDVKM. The CDR3 has 19 residues. CDR3 sequence reads: CASSLGTSIAGVFLNTQYF. CDR3 DNA sequence: TGTGCCAGCAGTTTAGGGACTAGCATAGCGGGAGTGTTTTTGAATACGCAGTATTTT.

This clonotype was seen at least ten times. The V and J genes are TRBV12-3 or TRBV12-4 and TRBJ1-1; D is undetermined. Trimming left V 2 bases short and J 3 bases short, with 7 bases between. The CDR3 contains 13 residues. The CDR3 sequence is CASSLMVDTEAFF. DNA of the CDR3: TGTGCCAGCAGTTTAATGGTGGACACTGAAGCTTTCTTT.

The V gene is TRBV12-5, the J gene TRBJ1-1, with D unresolved. This CDR3 spans 12 amino acids. Germline CDR1 LGHNT, CDR2 FRNRAP. Between the trimmed V and J ends, which lost 4 bases and 11 bases, there was a span of 14 bases. DNA for the CDR3: TGTGCTAGTGGTTCCTTCTCCCGGGCGGCTTTCTTT. Encoded protein: CASGSFSRAAFF.

The table lists this clonotype with many counts. The rearrangement links TRBV28 to TRBJ2-7; D not resolved. CDR1 and CDR2 (germline): MDHEN, SYDVKM. With 6 bases removed from V and 3 bases from J, the gap between germline ends came to 9 bases. This CDR3 is 12 amino acids long. The DNA of the CDR3 is TGTGCCAGCAGGGGAAATTTCTACGAGCAGTACTTC. Translated, it gives CASRGNFYEQYF.

There are many counts of this clonotype. CDR3 sequence (DNA): TGTGCCAGCAGCTTAGTGGACTCTGGGGCCAACGTCCTGACTTTC. It is translated as CASSLVDSGANVLTF. This sequence joins TRBV7-8 and TRBJ2-6; D is undetermined. CDR1 is SGHVS, CDR2 FQNEAQ, per germline. This CDR3 has 15 residues. The V end was cut by 1 base, the J end by 0 bases, with 4 bases between. Together with reference TRBV7-8 and TRBJ2-6, the CDR3 gives the full variable domain: GAGVSQSPRYKVAKRGQDVALRCDPISGHVSLFWYQQALGQGPEFLTYFQNEAQLDKSGLPSDRFFAERPEGSVSTLKIQRTQQEDSAVYLCASSLVDSGANVLTFGAGSRLTVL.

This clonotype was picked up many times. The chain recombines TRBV6-5 with TRBJ2-3, with a possible D match to TRBD1 (5 bases). The germline gives CDR1 MNHEY, CDR2 SVGAGI. CDR3 length equals 14 residues. Trimming stripped 2 bases from V and 0 bases from J, with 6 bases between. Here the CDR3 reads CASSYTGSTDTQYF. CDR3 nucleotide sequence: TGTGCCAGCAGTTACACAGGTAGCACAGATACGCAGTATTTT.